A single sample gave rise to the 21 T cell receptor beta chains below, sequenced in a study of regulatory T cells in long-lasting Graves disease. Indicated time point: newly diagnosed GD, antithyroid drugs for less than 3 months. The TCR library was made from RNA that had been extracted from PBMCs in TRIzol. CDR3 regions were amplified by Arm-PCR using iRepertoire HTBI primers to build TCR beta libraries. Each CDR3 protein is one row after TCRdb ran MiXCR on the multiplex PCR reads. Of 200,000 to 250,000 distinct CDR3 sequences listed, 20% are singletons. The sequenced sample was peripheral blood mononuclear cells (PBMCs), obtained at new diagnosis, from a patient treated with antithyroid drugs. Receptor source: a female donor with Graves disease.

This clonotype was found many times. The CDR3: CASSRLQETQYF. Here the CDR3 DNA reads TGTGCCAGCAGCCGCCTTCAAGAGACCCAGTACTTC. The chain couples TRBV3-1 to TRBJ2-5; D not resolved. The CDR3 runs 12 residues. Between the trimmed V and J ends, which lost 4 bases and 2 bases, there was a span of 5 bases. Germline V lookup: CDR1 LGHDT, CDR2 YNNKEL (reference sequence).

The sample holds many counts of this clonotype. V and J are TRBV11-3 and TRBJ2-1, with TRBD2 matching over 8 bases. This CDR3 is built from 16 residues. In germline, CDR1 is SGHNT, CDR2 YENEEA. V was pared by 3 bases and J by 3 bases, with 7 bases of the junction left unmatched. The CDR3, as DNA: TGTGCCAGCAGCTTTACCCTAGCGGGCGGCTACAATGAGCAGTTCTTC. It translates to CASSFTLAGGYNEQFF.

The sample holds many counts of this clonotype. J is TRBJ2-3 and V is TRBV7-3, with TRBD2 matching over 9 bases. CDR1 is SGHTA and CDR2 is FQGTGA in the germline V gene. CDR3 size: 15 residues. V dropped 3 bases and J dropped 1; count of bases not matched to a gene: 2. The CDR3 DNA reads TGTGCCAGCAGCTTGCGGGGGGGGGGCACAGATACGCAGTATTTT. This sequence encodes CASSLRGGGTDTQYF.

The chain is built from TRBV13 and TRBJ2-5; no clear D gene. CDR3 length: 11 residues. Germline V gives CDR1 PRHDT, CDR2 FYEKMQ (reference sequence). V was pared by 1 base and J by 7 bases, with 4 bases between. For the CDR3, the DNA is TGTGCCAGCAGCTTAGTTGGGACCCAGTACTTC. Protein product: CASSLVGTQYF. The variable domain in full, completed from reference TRBV13 and TRBJ2-5, reads AAGVIQSPRHLIKEKRETATLKCYPIPRHDTVYWYQQGPGQDPQFLISFYEKMQSDKGSIPDRFSAQQFSDYHSELNMSSLELGDSALYFCASSLVGTQYFGPGTRLLVL.

This clonotype was counted many times. CDR3 nucleotide sequence: TGTGCCAGCAGCCTCACTCCGGGACAGGGGGATACGCAGTATTTT. This codes for CASSLTPGQGDTQYF. J is TRBJ2-3 and V is TRBV7-3; TRBD1 matches 10 bases. J gave up 6 bases and V 5 bases, and 8 bases lay outside the gene matches. Per the germline V gene, CDR1 is SGHTA and CDR2 is FQGTGA. CDR3 length: 15 residues.

This clonotype was observed many times. The V and J genes are TRBV7-9 and TRBJ2-3; 7 bases align to TRBD1. Germline assignment: CDR1 SEHNR and CDR2 FQNEAQ (reference sequence). The CDR3 is made up of 14 amino acids. V shed 5 bases, J shed 4 bases, and the junction held 6 bases outside the gene matches. DNA for the CDR3: TGTGCCAGCAGCCCCAGACAGGGTCCAGATACGCAGTATTTT. Encoded protein: CASSPRQGPDTQYF.

The table lists this clonotype with many counts. The chain has TRBV27 and TRBJ2-4; the D gene could be TRBD1 or TRBD2 (5 bases each). The CDR3 has 13 amino acids. V was shortened by 5 bases and J by 11 bases, with 16 bases between the two germline ends. Per the germline V gene, CDR1 is MNHEY and CDR2 is SMNVEV (reference sequence). The CDR3 spells CASSNRYRGVQYF. Written as DNA, the CDR3 is TGTGCCAGCAGTAACCGATACAGAGGGGTTCAGTACTTC.

This clonotype was seen repeatedly, ten times or more. Germline is not matched at one junction end, which may reflect a read error. The V and J genes are TRBV11-2 and TRBJ1-6; 10 nucleotides agree with TRBD1. The germline V gene has CDR1 SGHAT and CDR2 FQNNGV. The CDR3 is 18 amino acids. This chain's CDR3 is CASSLDSPGQGYNSPLHF. The DNA of the CDR3 is TGTGCCAGCAGCCTAGACTCTCCGGGACAGGGGTATAATTCACCCCTCCACTTT.

This chain joins TRBV20-1 and TRBJ1-5; 10 positions agree with TRBD1. The CDR3 spans 16 residues. Trimming cost V 0 bases and J 7 bases; bases outside gene matches: 9. Germline lookup yields CDR1 DFQATT and CDR2 SNEGSKA (reference sequence). The CDR3 bases are TGCAGTGCTAGAGAAACGACAGGGGGCCTGAGGCAGCCCCAGCATTTT. Translating it yields CSARETTGGLRQPQHF.

This chain joins TRBV2 and TRBJ1-2, with no clear D. This CDR3 comprises 14 residues. Trimming removed 10 bases from V and 3 bases from J, with 18 bases in between. CDR1 is SNHLY, CDR2 FYNNEI, per germline. CDR3 residues: CATKGRWRDYGYTF. CDR3 in DNA: TGTGCCACCAAAGGCCGGTGGAGGGACTATGGCTACACCTTC.

This clonotype was found a few times. A much larger clonotype is one base distant, so this may be a read error. The CDR3 ends on some other residue instead of the conserved phenylalanine or tryptophan, so this is likely a read error. This chain joins TRBV7-9 and TRBJ1-1, with D uncertain. The V and J ends lost 2 bases and 1 base respectively, with 8 bases between them. Germline V gene lookup returns CDR1 SEHNR and CDR2 FQNEAQ (reference sequence). This CDR3 is built from 14 residues. CDR3 bases: TGTGCCAGCAGCTTACTTAGGCAGAACACTGAAGCTTTCCTT. This gives the protein CASSLLRQNTEAFL.

This clonotype was detected many times. The J gene is TRBJ2-1, the V gene TRBV3-1; TRBD2 is a possible D gene (6 bases). V dropped 1 base and J dropped 6 bases, with 16 bases sitting between them. The germline V gene has CDR1 LGHDT and CDR2 YNNKEL (reference sequence). This CDR3 is built from 16 residues. CDR3 protein: CASSQGSSGGINEQFF. The CDR3 DNA sequence: TGTGCCAGCAGCCAAGGATCTAGTGGGGGGATCAATGAGCAGTTCTTC.

The sample holds many counts of this clonotype. This chain links TRBV29-1 with TRBJ1-4, with TRBD1 matching 7 bases. CDR3 length: 12 amino acids. Germline loops: CDR1 SQVTM, CDR2 ANQGSEA. J lost 4 bases, V lost 6 bases, and 2 bases had no gene match. This CDR3 is CSVGQNNEKLFF. The CDR3 nucleotides are TGCAGCGTGGGACAGAATAATGAAAAACTGTTTTTT.

Concerning this clonotype itself: A much larger clone differs by one base, so this may be a read error. The CDR3 protein is CSALLAASPYEQYF. In DNA form, the CDR3 reads TGCAGTGCGCTACTAGCGGCGAGCCCCTACGAGCAGTACTTC. J is TRBJ2-7 and V is TRBV20-1, with 8 bases aligning to TRBD2. The germline CDR1 and CDR2 sequences are DFQATT and SNEGSKA (reference sequence). V lost 6 bases and J lost 2; bases outside the gene matches: 9. The CDR3 has 14 amino acids.

The rearrangement joins TRBV7-9 to TRBJ2-3; 8 nucleotides align to TRBD2. The CDR3 consists of 15 residues. Germline V CDR1 and CDR2: SEHNR, FQNEAQ (reference sequence). The trim removed 3 bases at V and 1 base at J, leaving 3 bases unmatched. CDR3 in DNA: TGTGCCAGCAGCTTCCCAGCGGGGGGCACAGATACGCAGTATTTT. Its protein is CASSFPAGGTDTQYF.

At least ten counts were recorded for this clonotype. In nucleotides, the CDR3 is TGTGCCAGCAGTTACCAAGGGTGGCCCTACAATGAGCAGTTCTTC. This sequence encodes CASSYQGWPYNEQFF. The rearrangement joins TRBV6-2 or TRBV6-3 to TRBJ2-1, with no clear D. The CDR3 runs to 15 residues. Between the trimmed V and J ends, which lost 2 bases and 2 bases, there was a span of 10 bases. CDR1 MNHEY and CDR2 SVGEGT come from the germline V gene.

This clonotype was detected a few times. The chain is built from TRBV4-3 and TRBJ2-1; D may be TRBD2 (7 bases). The CDR3 covers 16 residues. Germline CDR1 is LGHNA and CDR2 is YSLEER. V lost 0 bases and J lost 3, with 12 bases in between. Here the CDR3 DNA reads TGCGCCAGCAGCCAAGATAGGGGGGGCGGCTACAATGAGCAGTTCTTC. Translated, it gives CASSQDRGGGYNEQFF.

This clonotype appeared a few times. The V call is TRBV11-3, the J call TRBJ1-6; TRBD1 matches at 8 bases. V trimming: 5 bases; J trimming: 1 base; junction bases outside the gene matches: 7. The CDR3 is 17 residues long. CDR1 and CDR2 (germline): SGHNT, YENEEA. CDR3 nucleotides: TGTGCCAGCAGCCTCGGACAGGGTGGGTCCTATAATTCACCCCTCCACTTT. Translation: CASSLGQGGSYNSPLHF.

The chain carries TRBV4-1 and TRBJ2-7; D might be TRBD1 (6 bases). Looked up from germline, CDR1 is MGHRA and CDR2 is YSYEKL. The CDR3 has 15 amino acids. V was clipped by 0 bases and J by 2 bases, with 11 bases between them. The CDR3 loop reads CASSQDGTLTYEQYF. CDR3 DNA sequence: TGCGCCAGCAGCCAAGATGGGACACTCACCTACGAGCAGTACTTC.

This chain joins TRBV11-2 and TRBJ2-1, with 15 bases lining up with TRBD2. The germline V gene encodes CDR1 SGHAT and CDR2 FQNNGV. There are 17 residues in the CDR3. V lost 5 bases, J lost 9 bases, and 11 bases stayed unmatched. In DNA, the CDR3 is TGTGCCAGCAGCCAAGACGGACTAGCGGGGGGGCGGGGTGAGCAGTTCTTC. This codes for CASSQDGLAGGRGEQFF.

This clonotype appeared many times. The chain couples TRBV7-3 to TRBJ2-3; no clear D. V gave up 3 bases and J gave up 0 bases, with 7 bases separating them. Germline V gene sequence: CDR1 SGHTA, CDR2 FQGTGA. This CDR3 is 14 amino acids long. This chain's CDR3 is CASSLSSSTDTQYF. In DNA, the CDR3 is TGTGCCAGCAGCTTGAGCTCTAGCACAGATACGCAGTATTTT.